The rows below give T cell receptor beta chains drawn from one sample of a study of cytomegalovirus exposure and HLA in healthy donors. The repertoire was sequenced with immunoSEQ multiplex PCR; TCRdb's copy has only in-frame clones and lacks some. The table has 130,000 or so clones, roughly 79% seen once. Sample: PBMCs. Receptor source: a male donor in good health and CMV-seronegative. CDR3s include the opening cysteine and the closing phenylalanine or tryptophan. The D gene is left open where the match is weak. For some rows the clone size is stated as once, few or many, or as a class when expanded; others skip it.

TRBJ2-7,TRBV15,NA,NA,TGTGCCACCAGCAGAGGAGGGGGGGCCTACGAGCAGTACTTC,CATSRGGGAYEQYF
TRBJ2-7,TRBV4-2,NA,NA,TGTGCCAGCAGCCAAGACCGGGGACAATACTACGAGCAGTACTTC,CASSQDRGQYYEQYF
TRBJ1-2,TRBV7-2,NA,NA,TGTGCCAGCAGCCTGCAGCCGGGATGGTATGGCTACACCTTC,CASSLQPGWYGYTF
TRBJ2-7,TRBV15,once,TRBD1,TGTGCCACCAGCCCTGGGACAGGGGGTTACGAGCAGTACTTC,CATSPGTGGYEQYF
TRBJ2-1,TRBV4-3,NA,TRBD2,TGCGCCAGCAGCTTAGCTAGCGGGGGGGTATACAATGAGCAGTTCTTC,CASSLASGGVYNEQFF
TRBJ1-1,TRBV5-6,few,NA,TGTGCCAGCAGCTTGGTTCCGGGGAGGAGCACTGAAGCTTTCTTT,CASSLVPGRSTEAFF
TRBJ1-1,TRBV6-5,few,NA,TGTGCCAGCAGTTACTCGGGCCCCATGAACACTGAAGCTTTCTTT,CASSYSGPMNTEAFF
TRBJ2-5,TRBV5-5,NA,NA,TGTGCCAGCAGCCCGAGGACAGACCGTCGGACCCAGTACTTC,CASSPRTDRRTQYF
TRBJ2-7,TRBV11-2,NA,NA,TGTGCCAGCAGCTTTTTCCAGGATCACGAGCAGTACTTC,CASSFFQDHEQYF
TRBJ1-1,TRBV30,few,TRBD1,TGTGCCTGGAGAAGGGACAGAACTGAAGCTTTCTTT,CAWRRDRTEAFF
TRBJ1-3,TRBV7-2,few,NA,TGTGCCAGCAGCCTCCGGAGGGAGGGGAGGAACACCATATATTTT,CASSLRREGRNTIYF
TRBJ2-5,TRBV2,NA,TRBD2,TGTGCCAGCAGTTTTAGCGGGGGCCAAGAGACCCAGTACTTC,CASSFSGGQETQYF
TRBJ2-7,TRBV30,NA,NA,TGTGCCTGGAGCCTGCTTGGAGGGCTACTCCATTTC,CAWSLLGGLLHF
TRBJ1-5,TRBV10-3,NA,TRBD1,TGTGCCATCAGCCACGGGACAGATAATCAGCCCCAGCATTTT,CAISHGTDNQPQHF
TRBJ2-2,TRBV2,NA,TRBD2,TGTGCCAGCAGCGCAGCGGGACTAGCGGGGGAGTCTACGGGCACCGAGGAGCTGTTTTTT,CASSAAGLAGESTGTEELFF
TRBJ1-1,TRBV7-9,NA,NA,TGTTCCAGCAGCTTAGCGGTAGGAAGTAGCGGAACTTTCTTT,CSSSLAVGSSGTFF
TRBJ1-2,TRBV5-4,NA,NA,TGTGCCAGCAGCTTGGCCAGGGGAAACTATGGCTACACCTTC,CASSLARGNYGYTF
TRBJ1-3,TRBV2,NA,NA,TGTGCCAGCAGTGAAAGGGGGTCTGGAAACACCATATATTTT,CASSERGSGNTIYF
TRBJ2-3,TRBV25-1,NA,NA,TGTGCCAGCAGTGATGCGGCCGCGGATACGCAGTATTTT,CASSDAAADTQYF
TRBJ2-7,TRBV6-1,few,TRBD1,TGTGCCACCCAGACAGGGGGTCAAACCTACGAGCAGTACTTC,CATQTGGQTYEQYF
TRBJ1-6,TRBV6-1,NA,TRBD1,TGTGCCAGCAGTCCCCAGACAGGGGTAGGTTCACCCCTCCACTTT,CASSPQTGVGSPLHF
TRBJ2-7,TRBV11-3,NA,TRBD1,TGTGCCAGCAGCTCAACTCCGGGGACAGGGGTGTGCGAGCAGTACTTC,CASSSTPGTGVCEQYF
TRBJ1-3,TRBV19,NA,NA,TGTGCCAGTAGTCCAGCCCTTACAGGGAGCTCTGGAAACACCATATATTTT,CASSPALTGSSGNTIYF
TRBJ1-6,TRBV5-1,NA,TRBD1,TGCGCCAGCAGCCGAACGGCCGGGACAGCGCTTAATTCACCCCTCCACTTT,CASSRTAGTALNSPLHF
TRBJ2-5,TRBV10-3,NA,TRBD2,TGTGCCATCAGTGGGAAAGCGGGGACGAACCAAGAGACCCAGTACTTC,CAISGKAGTNQETQYF
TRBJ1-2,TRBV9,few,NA,TGTGCCAGCAGCGCCCAACAGGGTTTGCGGGGCTACACCTTC,CASSAQQGLRGYTF
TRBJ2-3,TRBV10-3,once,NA,TGTGCCAGCCAAGACAGAGAGAGCACAGATACGCAGTATTTT,CASQDRESTDTQYF